The text below deals with one T cell receptor (beta chain). Antigen unknown. The data derive from a study of T cell responses to AZD1222 COVID-19 vaccine. Profiling relied on immunoSEQ multiplex PCR, and the TCRdb table lists in-frame clones only, not all of them. The sample lists about 200,000 clones; over 85% were seen once. Whole-study results and caveats: Females outnumbered males among donors, who were mostly white British; clonal diversity was possibly underestimated. After the peak T cell response, and only then, were repertoires sampled. The reported proportion of spike-specific TCRs targeting unmutated variant regions was nearly half. The study found Spike-specific TCR breadth and depth rose after two AZD1222 doses.

Per germline, CDR1 LNHDA and CDR2 SQIVND (reference sequence). The CDR3 runs 17 residues. Trimming removed 1 base from V and 0 bases from J, with 13 bases in between. The input for sequencing was peripheral blood, taken 28 days after the second dose of the MenACWY control vaccine. The receptor's source is an adult who received the MenACWY meningococcal vaccine as a control. The genes are TRBV19 and TRBJ1-3; D might be TRBD1 (5 bases). CDR3 bases: TGTGCCAGTAGTATAGGTCCGGGGGGTAGCTCTGGAAACACCATATATTTT. Translation: CASSIGPGGSSGNTIYF.